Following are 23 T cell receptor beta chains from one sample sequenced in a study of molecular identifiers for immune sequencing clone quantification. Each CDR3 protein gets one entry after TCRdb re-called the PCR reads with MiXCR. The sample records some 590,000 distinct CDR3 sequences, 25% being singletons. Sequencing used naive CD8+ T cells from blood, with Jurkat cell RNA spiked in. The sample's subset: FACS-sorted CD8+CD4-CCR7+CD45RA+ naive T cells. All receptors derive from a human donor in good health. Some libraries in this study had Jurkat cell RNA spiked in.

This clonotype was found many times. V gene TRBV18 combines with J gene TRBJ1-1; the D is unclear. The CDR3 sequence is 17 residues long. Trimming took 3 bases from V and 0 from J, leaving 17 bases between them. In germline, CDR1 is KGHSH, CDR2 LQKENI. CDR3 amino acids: CASSPVGSVPMNTEAFF. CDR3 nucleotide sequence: TGTGCCAGCTCACCTGTGGGTTCGGTCCCGATGAACACTGAAGCTTTCTTT. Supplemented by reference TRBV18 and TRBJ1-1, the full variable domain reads NAGVMQNPRHLVRRRGQEARLRCSPMKGHSHVYWYRQLPEEGLKFMVYLQKENIIDESGMPKERFSAEFPKEGPSILRIQQVVRGDSAAYFCASSPVGSVPMNTEAFFGQGTRLTVV.

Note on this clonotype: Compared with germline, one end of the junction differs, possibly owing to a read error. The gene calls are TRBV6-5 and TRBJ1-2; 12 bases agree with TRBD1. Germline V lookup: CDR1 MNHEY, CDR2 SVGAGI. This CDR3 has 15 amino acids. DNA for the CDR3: TGTCCCAGCAGTTCACAGGGACAGGGGGCGATTGGCTACACCTTC. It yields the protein CPSSSQGQGAIGYTF.

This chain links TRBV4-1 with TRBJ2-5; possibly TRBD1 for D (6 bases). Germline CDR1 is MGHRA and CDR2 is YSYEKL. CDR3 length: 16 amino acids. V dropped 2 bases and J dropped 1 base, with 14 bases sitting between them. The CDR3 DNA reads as TGCGCCAGCAGCCAAAGCCCAGGGGAAATCCAAGAGACCCAGTACTTC. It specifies CASSQSPGEIQETQYF.

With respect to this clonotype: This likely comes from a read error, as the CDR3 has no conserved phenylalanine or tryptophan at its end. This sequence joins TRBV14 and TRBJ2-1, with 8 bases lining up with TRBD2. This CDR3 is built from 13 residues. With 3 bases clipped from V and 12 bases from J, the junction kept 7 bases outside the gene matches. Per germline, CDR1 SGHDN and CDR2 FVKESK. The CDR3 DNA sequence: TGTGCCAGCAGCCAGTTTAGCGGGGCACGGCAGTTCGTC. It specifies CASSQFSGARQFV.

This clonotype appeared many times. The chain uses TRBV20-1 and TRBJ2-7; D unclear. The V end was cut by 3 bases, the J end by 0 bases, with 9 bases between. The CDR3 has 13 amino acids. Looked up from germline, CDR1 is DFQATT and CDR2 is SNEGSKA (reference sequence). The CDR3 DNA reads TGCAGTGCTAGGACTCGAGTCTCCTACGAGCAGTACTTC. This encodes CSARTRVSYEQYF.

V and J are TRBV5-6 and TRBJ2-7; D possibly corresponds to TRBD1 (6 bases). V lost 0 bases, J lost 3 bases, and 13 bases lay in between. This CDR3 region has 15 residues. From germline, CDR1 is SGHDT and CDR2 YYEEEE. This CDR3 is CASSLAGTNDYEQYF. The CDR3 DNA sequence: TGTGCCAGCAGCTTGGCCGGGACAAACGACTACGAGCAGTACTTC.

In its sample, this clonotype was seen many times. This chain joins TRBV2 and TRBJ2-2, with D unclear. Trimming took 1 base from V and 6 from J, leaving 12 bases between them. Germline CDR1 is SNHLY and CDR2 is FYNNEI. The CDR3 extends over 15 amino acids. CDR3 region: CASSEESTSAGELFF. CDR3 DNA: TGTGCCAGCAGTGAAGAGTCAACGTCGGCCGGGGAGCTGTTTTTT.

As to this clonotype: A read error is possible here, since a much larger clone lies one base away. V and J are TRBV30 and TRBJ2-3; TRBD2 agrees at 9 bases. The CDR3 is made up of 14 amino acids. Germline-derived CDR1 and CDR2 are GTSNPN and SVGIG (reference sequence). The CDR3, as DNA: TGTGCCTGGAGTGTTAGCGGGGGCACAGATGCGCAGTATTTT. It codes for CAWSVSGGTDAQYF.

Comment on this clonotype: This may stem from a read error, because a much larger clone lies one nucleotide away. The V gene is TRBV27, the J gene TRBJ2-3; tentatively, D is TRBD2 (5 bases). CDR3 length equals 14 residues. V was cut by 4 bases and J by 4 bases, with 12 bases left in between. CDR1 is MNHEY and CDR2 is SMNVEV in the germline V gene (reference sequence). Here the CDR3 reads CASSSRASPDTQYF. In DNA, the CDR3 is TGTGCCAGCAGTTCCCGGGCTAGCCCAGATACGCAGTATTTT.

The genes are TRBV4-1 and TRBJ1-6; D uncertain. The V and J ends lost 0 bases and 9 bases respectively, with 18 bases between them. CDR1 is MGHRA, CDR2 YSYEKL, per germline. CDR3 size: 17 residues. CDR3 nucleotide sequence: TGCGCCAGCAGCCAAGATTTTCGCCGTATGGTCGGTTCACCCCTCCACTTT. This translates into CASSQDFRRMVGSPLHF.

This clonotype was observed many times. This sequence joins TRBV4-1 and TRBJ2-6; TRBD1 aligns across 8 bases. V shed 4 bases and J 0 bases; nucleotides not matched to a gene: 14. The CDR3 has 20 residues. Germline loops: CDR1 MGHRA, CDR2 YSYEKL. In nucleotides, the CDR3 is TGCGCCAGCAGCCCATCCCAGACAGGGGCCATAAGCTCTGGGGCCAACGTCCTGACTTTC. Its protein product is CASSPSQTGAISSGANVLTF.

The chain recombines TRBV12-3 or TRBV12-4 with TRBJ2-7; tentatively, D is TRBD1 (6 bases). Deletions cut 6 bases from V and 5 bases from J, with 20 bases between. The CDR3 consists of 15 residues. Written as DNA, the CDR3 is TGTGCCAGCAGGGATCTAAACAGGGTGAGCCACGAGCAGTACTTC. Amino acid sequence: CASRDLNRVSHEQYF.

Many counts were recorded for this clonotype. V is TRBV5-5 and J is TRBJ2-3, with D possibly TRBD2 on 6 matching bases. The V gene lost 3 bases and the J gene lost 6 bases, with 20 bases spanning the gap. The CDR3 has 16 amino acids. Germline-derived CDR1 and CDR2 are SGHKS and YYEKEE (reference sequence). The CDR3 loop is CASSSPGGVAADTQYF. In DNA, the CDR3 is TGTGCCAGCAGCTCGCCCGGAGGGGTAGCGGCGGATACGCAGTATTTT.

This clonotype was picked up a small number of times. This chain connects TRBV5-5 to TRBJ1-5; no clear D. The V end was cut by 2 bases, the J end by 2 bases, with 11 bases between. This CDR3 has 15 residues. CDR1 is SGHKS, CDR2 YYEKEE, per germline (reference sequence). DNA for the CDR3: TGTGCCAGCAGCTTCGTGGGTCAGGGCAATCAGCCCCAGCATTTT. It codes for CASSFVGQGNQPQHF. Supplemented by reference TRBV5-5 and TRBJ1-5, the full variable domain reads DAGVTQSPTHLIKTRGQQVTLRCSPISGHKSVSWYQQVLGQGPQFIFQYYEKEERGRGNFPDRFSARQFPNYSSELNVNALLLGDSALYLCASSFVGQGNQPQHFGDGTRLSIL.

In DNA form, the CDR3 reads TGTGCCAGCAGCGCAGGGGGCCCCCAAGAGACCCAGTACTTC. Residues: CASSAGGPQETQYF. The chain employs TRBV9 and TRBJ2-5; 8 bases fit TRBD1. Germline values: CDR1 SGDLS, CDR2 YYNGEE. V lost 3 bases, J lost 1 base, and 2 bases stayed unmatched. This CDR3 spans 14 amino acids.

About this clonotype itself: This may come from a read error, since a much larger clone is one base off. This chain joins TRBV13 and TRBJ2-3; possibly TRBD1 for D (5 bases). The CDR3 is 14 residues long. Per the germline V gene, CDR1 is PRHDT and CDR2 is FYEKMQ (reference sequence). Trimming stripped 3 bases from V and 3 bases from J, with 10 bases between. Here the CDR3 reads CASSFQGDTDTQYF. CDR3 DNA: TGTGCCAGCAGCTTTCAGGGTGATACAGATACGCAGTATTTT.

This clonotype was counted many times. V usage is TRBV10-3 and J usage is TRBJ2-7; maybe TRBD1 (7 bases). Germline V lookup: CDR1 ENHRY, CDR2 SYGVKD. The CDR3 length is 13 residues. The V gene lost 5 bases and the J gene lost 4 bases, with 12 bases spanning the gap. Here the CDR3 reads CAISPRGEYEQYF. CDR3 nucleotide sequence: TGTGCCATCAGTCCCAGGGGGGAGTACGAGCAGTACTTC.

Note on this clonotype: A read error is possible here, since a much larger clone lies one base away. In nucleotides, the CDR3 is TGTGCCAGCACCATAAACAGGATCCCTGAAGCTCTCTTT. As protein: CASTINRIPEALF. The chain joins TRBV12-3 or TRBV12-4 to TRBJ1-1; perhaps TRBD1 as D (5 bases). This CDR3 contains 13 residues.

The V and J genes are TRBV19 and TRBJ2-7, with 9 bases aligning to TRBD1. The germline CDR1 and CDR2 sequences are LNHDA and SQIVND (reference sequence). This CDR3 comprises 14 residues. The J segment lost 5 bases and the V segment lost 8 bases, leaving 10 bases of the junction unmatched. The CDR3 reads CASGPWTGAHEQYF. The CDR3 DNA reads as TGTGCCAGTGGTCCTTGGACAGGGGCCCACGAGCAGTACTTC. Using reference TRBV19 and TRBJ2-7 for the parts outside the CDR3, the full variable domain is DGGITQSPKYLFRKEGQNVTLSCEQNLNHDAMYWYRQDPGQGLRLIYYSQIVNDFQKGDIAEGYSVSREKKESFPLTVTSAQKNPTAFYLCASGPWTGAHEQYFGPGTRLTVT.

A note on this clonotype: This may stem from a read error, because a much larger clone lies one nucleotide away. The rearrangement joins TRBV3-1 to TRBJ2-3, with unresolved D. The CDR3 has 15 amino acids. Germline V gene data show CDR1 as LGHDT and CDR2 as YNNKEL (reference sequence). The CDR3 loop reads CVSSQSGGYTDTQYF. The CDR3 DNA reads TGTGTCAGCAGCCAATCCGGCGGATACACAGATACGCAGTATTTT.

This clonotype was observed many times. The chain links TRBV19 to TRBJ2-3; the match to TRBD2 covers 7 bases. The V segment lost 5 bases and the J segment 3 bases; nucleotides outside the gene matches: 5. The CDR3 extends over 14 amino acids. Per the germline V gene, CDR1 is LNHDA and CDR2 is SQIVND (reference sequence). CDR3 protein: CASSPRGGTDTQYF. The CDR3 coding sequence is TGTGCCAGTAGTCCACGCGGGGGAACAGATACGCAGTATTTT.

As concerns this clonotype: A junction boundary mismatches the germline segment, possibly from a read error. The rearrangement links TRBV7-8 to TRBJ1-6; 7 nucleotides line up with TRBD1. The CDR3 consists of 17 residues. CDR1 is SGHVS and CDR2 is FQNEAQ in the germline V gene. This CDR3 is CASSLMGQSSYNSPLPF. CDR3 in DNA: TGTGCCAGTAGCCTTATGGGACAGAGCTCCTATAATTCACCCCTCCCCTTT.

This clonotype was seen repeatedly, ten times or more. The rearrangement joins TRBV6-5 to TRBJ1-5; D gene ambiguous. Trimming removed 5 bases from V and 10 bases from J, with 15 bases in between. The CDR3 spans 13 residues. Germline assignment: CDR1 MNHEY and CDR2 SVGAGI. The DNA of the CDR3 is TGTGCCAGCAGTCGCGCTCTGTTGGACCCCCAGCATTTT. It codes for CASSRALLDPQHF.